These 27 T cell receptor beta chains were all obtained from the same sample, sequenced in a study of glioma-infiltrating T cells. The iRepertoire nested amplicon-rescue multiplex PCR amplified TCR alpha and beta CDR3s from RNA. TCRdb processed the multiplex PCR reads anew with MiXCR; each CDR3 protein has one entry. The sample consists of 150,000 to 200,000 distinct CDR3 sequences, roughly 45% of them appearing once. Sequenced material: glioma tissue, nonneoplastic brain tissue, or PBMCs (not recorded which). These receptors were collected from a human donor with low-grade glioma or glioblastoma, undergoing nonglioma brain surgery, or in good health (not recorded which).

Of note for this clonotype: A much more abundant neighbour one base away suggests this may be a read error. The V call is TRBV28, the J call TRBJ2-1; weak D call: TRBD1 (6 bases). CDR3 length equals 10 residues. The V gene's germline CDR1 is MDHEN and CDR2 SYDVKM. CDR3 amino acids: CSTTGGEQFF. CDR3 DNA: TGTTCTACGACAGGCGGTGAGCAGTTCTTC. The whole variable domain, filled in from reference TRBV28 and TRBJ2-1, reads DVKVTQSSRYLVKRTGEKVFLECVQDMDHENMFWYRQDPGLGLRLIYFSYDVKMKEKGDIPEGYSVSREKKERFSLILESASTNQTSMYLCSTTGGEQFFGPGTRLTVL.

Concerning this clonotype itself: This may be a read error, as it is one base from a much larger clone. The CDR3 nucleotides read TGTGCCAGCAACTCCGGGTACCAAGAGACCCAGTACTTC. Protein: CASNSGYQETQYF. V and J are TRBV6-6 and TRBJ2-5; no clear D gene. The CDR3 extends over 13 amino acids. Germline V gives CDR1 MNHNY, CDR2 SVGAGI (reference sequence). V lost 7 bases and J lost 0, with 9 bases in between.

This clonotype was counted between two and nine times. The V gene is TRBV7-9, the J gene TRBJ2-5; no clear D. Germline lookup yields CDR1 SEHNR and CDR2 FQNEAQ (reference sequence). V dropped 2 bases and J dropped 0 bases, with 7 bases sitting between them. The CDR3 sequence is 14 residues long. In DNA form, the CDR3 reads TGTGCCAGCAGCTTAACAGTGTACCAAGAGACCCAGTACTTC. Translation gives CASSLTVYQETQYF.

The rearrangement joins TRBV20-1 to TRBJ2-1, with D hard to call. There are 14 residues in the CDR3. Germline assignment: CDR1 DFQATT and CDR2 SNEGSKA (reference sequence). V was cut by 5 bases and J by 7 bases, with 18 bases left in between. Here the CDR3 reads CSASGPSLGNEQFF. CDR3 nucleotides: TGCAGTGCTTCCGGTCCATCCCTCGGGAATGAGCAGTTCTTC.

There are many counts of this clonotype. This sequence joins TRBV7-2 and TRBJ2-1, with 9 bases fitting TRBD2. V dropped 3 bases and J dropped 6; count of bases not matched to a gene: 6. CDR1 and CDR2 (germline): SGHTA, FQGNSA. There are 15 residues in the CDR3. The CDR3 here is CASSFVSGSLNEQFF. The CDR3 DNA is TGTGCCAGCAGCTTCGTTAGCGGGAGCCTCAATGAGCAGTTCTTC. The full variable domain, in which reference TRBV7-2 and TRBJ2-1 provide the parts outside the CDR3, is GAGVSQSPSNKVTEKGKDVELRCDPISGHTALYWYRQSLGQGLEFLIYFQGNSAPDKSGLPSDRFSAERTGGSVSTLTIQRTQQEDSAVYLCASSFVSGSLNEQFFGPGTRLTVL.

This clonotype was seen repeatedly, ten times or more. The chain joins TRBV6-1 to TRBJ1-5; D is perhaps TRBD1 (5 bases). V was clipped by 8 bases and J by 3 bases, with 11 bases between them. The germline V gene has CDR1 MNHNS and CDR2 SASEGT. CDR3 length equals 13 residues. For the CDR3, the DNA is TGTGCCAGCCAAGGGGTAACCAATCAGCCCCAGCATTTT. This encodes CASQGVTNQPQHF.

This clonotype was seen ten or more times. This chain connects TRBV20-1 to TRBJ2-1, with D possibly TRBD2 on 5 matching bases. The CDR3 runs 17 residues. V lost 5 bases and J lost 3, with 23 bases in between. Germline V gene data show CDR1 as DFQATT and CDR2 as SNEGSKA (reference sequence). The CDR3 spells CSAPHGGLGPLYNEQFF. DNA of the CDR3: TGCAGTGCTCCCCATGGAGGATTAGGACCTCTCTACAATGAGCAGTTCTTC.

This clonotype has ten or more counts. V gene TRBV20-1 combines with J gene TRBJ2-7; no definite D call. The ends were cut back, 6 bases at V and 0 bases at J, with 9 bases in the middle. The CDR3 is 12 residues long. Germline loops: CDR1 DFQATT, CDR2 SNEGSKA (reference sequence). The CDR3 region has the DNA TGCAGTGCGGAGTCGTTCTCCTACGAGCAGTACTTC. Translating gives CSAESFSYEQYF.

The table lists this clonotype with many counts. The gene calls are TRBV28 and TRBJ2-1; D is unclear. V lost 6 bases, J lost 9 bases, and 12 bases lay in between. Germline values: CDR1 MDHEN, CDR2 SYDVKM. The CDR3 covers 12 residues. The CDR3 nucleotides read TGTGCCAGCAGCTTCGGGTCTTTTGAGCAGTTCTTC. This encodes CASSFGSFEQFF.

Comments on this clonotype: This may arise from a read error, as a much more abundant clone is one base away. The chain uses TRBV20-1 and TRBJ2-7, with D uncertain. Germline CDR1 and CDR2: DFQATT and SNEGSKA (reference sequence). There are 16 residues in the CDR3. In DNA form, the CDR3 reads TGCGGTGCTAGAGGTGCTACCCAAGGGCCCCAACACGAGCAGTACTTC. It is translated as CGARGATQGPQHEQYF.

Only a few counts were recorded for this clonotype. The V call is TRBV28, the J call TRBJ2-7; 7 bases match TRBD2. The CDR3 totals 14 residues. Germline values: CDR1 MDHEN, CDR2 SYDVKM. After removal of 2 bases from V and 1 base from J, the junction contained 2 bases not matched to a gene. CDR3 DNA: TGTGCCAGCAGTTTACTAGCGGAGTCCTACGAGCAGTACTTC. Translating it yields CASSLLAESYEQYF.

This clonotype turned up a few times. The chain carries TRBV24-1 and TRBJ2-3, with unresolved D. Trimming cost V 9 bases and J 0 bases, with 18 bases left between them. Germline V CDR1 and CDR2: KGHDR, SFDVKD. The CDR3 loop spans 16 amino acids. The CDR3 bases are TGTGCCACCCAAGCTTCGGAAAGCCTAAGCACAGATACGCAGTATTTT. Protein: CATQASESLSTDTQYF.

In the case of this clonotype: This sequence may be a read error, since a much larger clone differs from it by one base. CDR3 protein: CASSFRDEQFF. The CDR3 DNA reads as TGTGCCAGCAGCTTTAGAGATGAGCAGTTCTTC. This chain uses TRBV7-9 with TRBJ2-1; unclear D gene. V was pared by 3 bases and J by 8 bases, with 5 bases between. The CDR3 has 11 residues. Germline assignment: CDR1 SEHNR and CDR2 FQNEAQ (reference sequence).

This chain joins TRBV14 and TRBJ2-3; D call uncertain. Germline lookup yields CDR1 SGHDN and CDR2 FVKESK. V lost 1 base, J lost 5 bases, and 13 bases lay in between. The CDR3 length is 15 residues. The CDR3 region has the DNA TGTGCCAGCAGCCAAGTCCGGGCCCTCAAAGATACGCAGTATTTT. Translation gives CASSQVRALKDTQYF.

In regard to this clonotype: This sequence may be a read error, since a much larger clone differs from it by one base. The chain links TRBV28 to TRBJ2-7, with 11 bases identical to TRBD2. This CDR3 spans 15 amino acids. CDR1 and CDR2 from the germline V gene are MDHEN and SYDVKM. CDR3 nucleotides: TGCGCCAGCAGCCAGGGACTAGCGGTCTCCTACGAGCAGTACTTC. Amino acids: CASSQGLAVSYEQYF.

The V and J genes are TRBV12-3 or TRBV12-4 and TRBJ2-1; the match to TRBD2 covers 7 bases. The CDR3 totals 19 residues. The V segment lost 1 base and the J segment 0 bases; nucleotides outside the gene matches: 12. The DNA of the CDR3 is TGTGCCAGCAGTTTAGTCCTAGCGGCCACTTCTTACTCCTACAATGAGCAGTTCTTC. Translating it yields CASSLVLAATSYSYNEQFF.

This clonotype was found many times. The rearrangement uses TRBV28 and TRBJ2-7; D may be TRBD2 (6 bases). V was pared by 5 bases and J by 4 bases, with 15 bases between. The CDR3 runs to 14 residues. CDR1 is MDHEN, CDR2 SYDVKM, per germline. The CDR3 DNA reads TGTGCCAGCAGTACCGGGACCCGGGGGTACGAGCAGTACTTC. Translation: CASSTGTRGYEQYF. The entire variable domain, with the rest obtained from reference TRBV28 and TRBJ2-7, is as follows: DVKVTQSSRYLVKRTGEKVFLECVQDMDHENMFWYRQDPGLGLRLIYFSYDVKMKEKGDIPEGYSVSREKKERFSLILESASTNQTSMYLCASSTGTRGYEQYFGPGTRLTVT.

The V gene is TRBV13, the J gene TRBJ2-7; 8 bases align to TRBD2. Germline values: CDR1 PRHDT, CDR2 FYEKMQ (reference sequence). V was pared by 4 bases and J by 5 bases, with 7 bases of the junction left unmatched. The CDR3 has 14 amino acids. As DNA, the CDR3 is TGTGCCAGCAGCTCTCAGGCTAGCGGGCACGAGCAGTACTTC. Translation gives CASSSQASGHEQYF.

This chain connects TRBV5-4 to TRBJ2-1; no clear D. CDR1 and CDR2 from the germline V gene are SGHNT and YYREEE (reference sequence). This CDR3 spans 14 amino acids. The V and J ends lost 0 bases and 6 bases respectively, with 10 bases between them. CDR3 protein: CASSLGGSSNEQFF. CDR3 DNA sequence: TGTGCCAGCAGCTTGGGGGGTAGCTCCAATGAGCAGTTCTTC.

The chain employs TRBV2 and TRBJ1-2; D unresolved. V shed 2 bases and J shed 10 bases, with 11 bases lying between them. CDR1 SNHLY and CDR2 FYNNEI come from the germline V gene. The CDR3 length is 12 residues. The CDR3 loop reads CASSESGSFYTF. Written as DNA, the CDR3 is TGTGCCAGCAGTGAATCGGGAAGTTTCTACACCTTC.

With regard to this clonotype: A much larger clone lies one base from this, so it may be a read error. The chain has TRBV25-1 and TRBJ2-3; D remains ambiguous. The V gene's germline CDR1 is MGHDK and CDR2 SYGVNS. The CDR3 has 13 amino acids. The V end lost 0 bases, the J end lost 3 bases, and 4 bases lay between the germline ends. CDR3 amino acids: CASSEYLTDTQYF. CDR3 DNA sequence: TGTGCCAGCAGTGAATATTTAACAGATACGCAGTATTTT.

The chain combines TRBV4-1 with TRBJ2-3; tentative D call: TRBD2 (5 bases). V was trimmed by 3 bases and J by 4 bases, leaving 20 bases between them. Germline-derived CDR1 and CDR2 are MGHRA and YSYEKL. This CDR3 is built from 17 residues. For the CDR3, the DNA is TGCGCCAGCAGCCAGCATTCGCAGAGAGGGTTTTCAGATACGCAGTATTTT. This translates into CASSQHSQRGFSDTQYF.

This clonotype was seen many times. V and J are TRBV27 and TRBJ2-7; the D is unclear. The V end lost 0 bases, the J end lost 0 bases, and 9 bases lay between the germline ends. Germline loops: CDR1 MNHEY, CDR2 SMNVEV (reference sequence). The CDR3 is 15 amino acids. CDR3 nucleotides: TGTGCCAGCAGTTTATCAGCTTACAACTCCTACGAGCAGTACTTC. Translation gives CASSLSAYNSYEQYF.

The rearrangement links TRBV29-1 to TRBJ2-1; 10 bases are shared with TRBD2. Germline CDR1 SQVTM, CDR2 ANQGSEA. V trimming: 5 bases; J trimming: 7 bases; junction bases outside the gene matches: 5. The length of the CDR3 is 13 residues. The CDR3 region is CSVSSGSHNEQFF. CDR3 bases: TGCAGCGTTTCTAGCGGGAGCCATAATGAGCAGTTCTTC.

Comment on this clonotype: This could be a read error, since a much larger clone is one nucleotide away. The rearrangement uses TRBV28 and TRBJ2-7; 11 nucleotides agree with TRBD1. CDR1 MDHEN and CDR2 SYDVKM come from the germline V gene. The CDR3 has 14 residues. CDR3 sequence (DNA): TGTTCCAGCAGTTTACCAGGGACAGGGGGGGAGCAGTACTTC. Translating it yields CSSSLPGTGGEQYF.

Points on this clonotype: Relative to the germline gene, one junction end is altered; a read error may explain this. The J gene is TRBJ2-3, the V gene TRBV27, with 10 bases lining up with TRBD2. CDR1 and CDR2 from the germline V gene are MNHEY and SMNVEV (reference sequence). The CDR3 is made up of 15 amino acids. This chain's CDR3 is CASSQLAGTTHTQYF. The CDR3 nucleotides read TGTGCCAGCAGTCAACTAGCGGGAACCACACATACGCAGTATTTT.

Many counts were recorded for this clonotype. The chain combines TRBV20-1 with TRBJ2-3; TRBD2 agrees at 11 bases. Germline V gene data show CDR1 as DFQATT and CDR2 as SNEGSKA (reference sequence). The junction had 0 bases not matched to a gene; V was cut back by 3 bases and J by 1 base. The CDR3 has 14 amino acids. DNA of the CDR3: TGCAGTGCTAGGACTAGCGGGGGCACAGATACGCAGTATTTT. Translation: CSARTSGGTDTQYF.